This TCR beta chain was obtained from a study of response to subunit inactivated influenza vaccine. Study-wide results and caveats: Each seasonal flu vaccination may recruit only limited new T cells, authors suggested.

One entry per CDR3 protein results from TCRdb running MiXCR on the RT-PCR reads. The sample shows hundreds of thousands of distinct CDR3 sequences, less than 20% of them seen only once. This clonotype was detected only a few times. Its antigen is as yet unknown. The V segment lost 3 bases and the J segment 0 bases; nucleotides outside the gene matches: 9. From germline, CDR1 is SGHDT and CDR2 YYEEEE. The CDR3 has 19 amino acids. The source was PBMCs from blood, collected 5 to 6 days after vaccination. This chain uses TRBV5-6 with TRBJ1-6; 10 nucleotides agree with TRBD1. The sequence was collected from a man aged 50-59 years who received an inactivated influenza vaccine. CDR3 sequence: CASSSGGTGESSYNSPLHF. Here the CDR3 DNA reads TGTGCCAGCAGCTCGGGCGGGACAGGGGAGAGCTCCTATAATTCACCCCTCCACTTT.